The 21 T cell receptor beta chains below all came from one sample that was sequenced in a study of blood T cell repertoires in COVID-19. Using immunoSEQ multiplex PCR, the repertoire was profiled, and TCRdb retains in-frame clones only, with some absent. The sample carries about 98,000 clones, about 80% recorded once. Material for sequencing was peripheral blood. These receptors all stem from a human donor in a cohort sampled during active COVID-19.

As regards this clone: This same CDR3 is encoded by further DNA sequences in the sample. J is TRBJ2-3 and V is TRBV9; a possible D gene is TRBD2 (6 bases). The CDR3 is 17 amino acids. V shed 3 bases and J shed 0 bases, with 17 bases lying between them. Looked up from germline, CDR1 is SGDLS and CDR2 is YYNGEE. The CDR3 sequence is CASSAGRDSRSTDTQYF. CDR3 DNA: TGTGCCAGCAGCGCGGGACGGGACTCCCGAAGCACAGATACGCAGTATTTT.

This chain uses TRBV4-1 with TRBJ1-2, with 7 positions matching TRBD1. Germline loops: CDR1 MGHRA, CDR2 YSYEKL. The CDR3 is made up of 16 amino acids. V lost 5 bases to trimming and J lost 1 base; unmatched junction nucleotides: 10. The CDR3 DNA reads TGCGCCAGCAGCGTTCGGGACAGTCAAGTTAACTATGGCTACACCTTC. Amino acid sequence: CASSVRDSQVNYGYTF.

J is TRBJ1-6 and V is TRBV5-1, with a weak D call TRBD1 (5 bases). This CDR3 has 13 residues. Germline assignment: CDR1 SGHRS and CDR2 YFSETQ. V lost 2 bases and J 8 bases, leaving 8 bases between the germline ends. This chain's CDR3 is CASSLGGDSPLHF. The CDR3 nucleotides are TGCGCCAGCAGCTTAGGAGGGGATTCACCCCTCCACTTT.

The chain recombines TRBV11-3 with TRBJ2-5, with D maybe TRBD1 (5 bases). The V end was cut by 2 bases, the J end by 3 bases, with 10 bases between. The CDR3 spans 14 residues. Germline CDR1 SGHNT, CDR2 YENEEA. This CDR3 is CASSLQGSKETQYF. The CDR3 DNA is TGTGCCAGCAGCTTACAGGGATCGAAAGAGACCCAGTACTTC.

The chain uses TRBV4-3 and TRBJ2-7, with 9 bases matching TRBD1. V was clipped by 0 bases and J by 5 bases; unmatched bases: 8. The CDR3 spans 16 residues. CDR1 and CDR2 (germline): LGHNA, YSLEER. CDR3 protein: CASSQDPRQGVNEQYF. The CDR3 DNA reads TGCGCCAGCAGCCAAGACCCCAGACAGGGGGTAAACGAGCAGTACTTC.

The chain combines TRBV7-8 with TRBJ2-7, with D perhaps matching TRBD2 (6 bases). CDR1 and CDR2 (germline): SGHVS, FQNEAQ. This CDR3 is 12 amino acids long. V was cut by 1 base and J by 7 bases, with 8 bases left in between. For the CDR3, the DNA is TGTGCCAGCAGCTTAGGGCTAGCGGAGCAGTACTTC. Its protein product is CASSLGLAEQYF.

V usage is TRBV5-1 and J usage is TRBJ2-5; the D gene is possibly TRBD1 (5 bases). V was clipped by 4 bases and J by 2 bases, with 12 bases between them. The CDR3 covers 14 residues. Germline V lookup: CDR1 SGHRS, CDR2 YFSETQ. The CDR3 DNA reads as TGCGCCAGCAGCCCCACTGACAGTCAAGAGACCCAGTACTTC. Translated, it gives CASSPTDSQETQYF.

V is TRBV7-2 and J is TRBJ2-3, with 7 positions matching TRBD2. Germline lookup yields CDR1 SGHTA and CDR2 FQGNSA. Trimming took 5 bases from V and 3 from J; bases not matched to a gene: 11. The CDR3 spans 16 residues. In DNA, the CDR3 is TGTGCCAGCAGCACCCGCAGCGGGGCGGGGACAGATACGCAGTATTTT. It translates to CASSTRSGAGTDTQYF. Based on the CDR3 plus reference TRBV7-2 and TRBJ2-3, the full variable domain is GAGVSQSPSNKVTEKGKDVELRCDPISGHTALYWYRQSLGQGLEFLIYFQGNSAPDKSGLPSDRFSAERTGGSVSTLTIQRTQQEDSAVYLCASSTRSGAGTDTQYFGPGTRLTVL.

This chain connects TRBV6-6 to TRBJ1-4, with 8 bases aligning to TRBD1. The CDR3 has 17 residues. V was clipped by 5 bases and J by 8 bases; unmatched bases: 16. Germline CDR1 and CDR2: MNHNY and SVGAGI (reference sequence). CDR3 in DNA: TGTGCCAGCAGTCCCAGGACAGGGCGTAATCAGCTGGAAAAACTGTTTTTT. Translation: CASSPRTGRNQLEKLFF.

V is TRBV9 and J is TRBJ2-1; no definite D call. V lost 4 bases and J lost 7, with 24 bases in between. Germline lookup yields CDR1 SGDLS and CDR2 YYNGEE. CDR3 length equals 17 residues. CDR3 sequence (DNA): TGTGCCAGCAGCTTCACCAGTGGTTACCAGGTTACGAATGAGCAGTTCTTC. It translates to CASSFTSGYQVTNEQFF.

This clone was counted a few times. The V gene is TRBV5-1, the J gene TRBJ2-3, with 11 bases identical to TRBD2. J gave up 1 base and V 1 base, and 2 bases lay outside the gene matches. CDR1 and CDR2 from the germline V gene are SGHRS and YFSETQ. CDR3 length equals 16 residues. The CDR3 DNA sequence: TGCGCCAGCAGCTTGACTAGCGGGGGCCGCACAGATACGCAGTATTTT. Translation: CASSLTSGGRTDTQYF. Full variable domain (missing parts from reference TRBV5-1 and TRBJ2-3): KAGVTQTPRYLIKTRGQQVTLSCSPISGHRSVSWYQQTPGQGLQFLFEYFSETQRNKGNFPGRFSGRQFSNSRSEMNVSTLELGDSALYLCASSLTSGGRTDTQYFGPGTRLTVL.

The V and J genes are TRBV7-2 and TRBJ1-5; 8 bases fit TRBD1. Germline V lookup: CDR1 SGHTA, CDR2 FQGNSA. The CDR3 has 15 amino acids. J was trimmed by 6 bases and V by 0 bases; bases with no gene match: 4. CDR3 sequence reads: CASSLAWTGSQPQHF. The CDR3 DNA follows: TGTGCCAGCAGCTTAGCGTGGACAGGGAGTCAGCCCCAGCATTTT.

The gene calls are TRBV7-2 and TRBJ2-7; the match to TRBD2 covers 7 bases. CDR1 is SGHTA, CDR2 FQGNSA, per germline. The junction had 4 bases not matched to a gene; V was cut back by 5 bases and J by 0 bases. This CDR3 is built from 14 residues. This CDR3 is CASSPRGVSYEQYF. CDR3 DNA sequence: TGTGCCAGCAGCCCCCGGGGGGTCTCCTACGAGCAGTACTTC.

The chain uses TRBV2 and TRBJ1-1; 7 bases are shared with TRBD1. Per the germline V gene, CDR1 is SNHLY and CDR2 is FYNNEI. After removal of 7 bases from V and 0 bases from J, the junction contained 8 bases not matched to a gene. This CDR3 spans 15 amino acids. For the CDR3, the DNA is TGTGCCAGCAAGGTCGGGACAGTCATGAACACTGAAGCTTTCTTT. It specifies CASKVGTVMNTEAFF.

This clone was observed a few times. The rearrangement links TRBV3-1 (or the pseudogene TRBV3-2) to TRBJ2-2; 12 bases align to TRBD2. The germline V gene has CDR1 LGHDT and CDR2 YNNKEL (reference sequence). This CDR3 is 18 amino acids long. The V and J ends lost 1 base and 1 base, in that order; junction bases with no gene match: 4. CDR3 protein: CASSQGLAGVMNTGELFF. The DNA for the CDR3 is TGTGCCAGCAGCCAAGGACTAGCGGGGGTGATGAACACCGGGGAGCTGTTTTTT.

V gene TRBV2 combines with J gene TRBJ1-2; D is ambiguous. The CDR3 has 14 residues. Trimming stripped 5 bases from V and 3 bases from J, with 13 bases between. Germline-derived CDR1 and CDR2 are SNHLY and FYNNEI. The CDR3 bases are TGTGCCAGCAGTTCATACTCGCGGGACTATGGCTACACCTTC. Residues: CASSSYSRDYGYTF.

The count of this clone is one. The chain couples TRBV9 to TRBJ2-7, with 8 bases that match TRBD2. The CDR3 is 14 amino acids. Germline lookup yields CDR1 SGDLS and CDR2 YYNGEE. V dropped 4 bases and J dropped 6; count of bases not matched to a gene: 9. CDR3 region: CASSLGLVSSEQYF. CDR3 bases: TGTGCCAGCAGCCTGGGACTAGTCAGCAGCGAGCAGTACTTC.

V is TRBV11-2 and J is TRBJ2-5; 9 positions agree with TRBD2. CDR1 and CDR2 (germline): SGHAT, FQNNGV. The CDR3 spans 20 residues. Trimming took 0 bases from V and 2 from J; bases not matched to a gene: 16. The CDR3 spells CASSLDWGTWGSGGQETQYF. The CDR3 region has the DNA TGTGCCAGCAGCTTAGATTGGGGGACCTGGGGTAGCGGGGGACAAGAGACCCAGTACTTC.

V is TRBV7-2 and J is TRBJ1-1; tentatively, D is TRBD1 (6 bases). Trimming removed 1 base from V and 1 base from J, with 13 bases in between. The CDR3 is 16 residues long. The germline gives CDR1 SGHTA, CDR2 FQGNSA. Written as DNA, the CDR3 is TGTGCCAGCAGCTTAGGCGGGGGGCTACCGAACACTGAAGCTTTCTTT. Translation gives CASSLGGGLPNTEAFF.

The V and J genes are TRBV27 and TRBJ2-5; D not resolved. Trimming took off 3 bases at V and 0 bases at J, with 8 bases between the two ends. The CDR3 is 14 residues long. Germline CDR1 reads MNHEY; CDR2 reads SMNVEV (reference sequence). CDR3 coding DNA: TGTGCCAGCAGTTTTACGGGTGACCAAGAGACCCAGTACTTC. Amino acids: CASSFTGDQETQYF.

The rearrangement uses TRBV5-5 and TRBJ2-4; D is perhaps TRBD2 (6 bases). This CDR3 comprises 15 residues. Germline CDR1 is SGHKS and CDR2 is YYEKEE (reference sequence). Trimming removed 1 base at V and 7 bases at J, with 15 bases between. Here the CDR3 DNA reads TGTGCCAGCAGCTTGCAGCCCGGGGAGGAGAACATTCAGTACTTC. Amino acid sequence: CASSLQPGEENIQYF. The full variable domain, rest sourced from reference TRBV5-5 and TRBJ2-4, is DAGVTQSPTHLIKTRGQQVTLRCSPISGHKSVSWYQQVLGQGPQFIFQYYEKEERGRGNFPDRFSARQFPNYSSELNVNALLLGDSALYLCASSLQPGEENIQYFGAGTRLSVL.